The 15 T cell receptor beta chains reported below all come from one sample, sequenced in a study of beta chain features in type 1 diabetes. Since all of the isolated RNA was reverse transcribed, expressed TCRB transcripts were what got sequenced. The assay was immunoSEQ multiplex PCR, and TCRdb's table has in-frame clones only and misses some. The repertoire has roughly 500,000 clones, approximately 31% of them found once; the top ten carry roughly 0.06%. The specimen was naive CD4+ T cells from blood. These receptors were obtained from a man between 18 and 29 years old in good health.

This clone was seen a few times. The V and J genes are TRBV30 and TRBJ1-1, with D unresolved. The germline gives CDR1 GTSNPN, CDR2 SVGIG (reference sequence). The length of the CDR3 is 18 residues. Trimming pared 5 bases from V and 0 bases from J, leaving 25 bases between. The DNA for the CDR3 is TGTGCCTGGTATACGGGAAGGGAGTATATGTACATGAACACTGAAGCTTTCTTT. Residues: CAWYTGREYMYMNTEAFF.

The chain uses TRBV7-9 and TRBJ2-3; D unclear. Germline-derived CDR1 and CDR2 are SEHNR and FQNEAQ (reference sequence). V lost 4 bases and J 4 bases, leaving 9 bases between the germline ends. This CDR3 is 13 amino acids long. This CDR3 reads CASSYVGSDTQYF. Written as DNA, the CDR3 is TGTGCCAGCAGCTACGTCGGATCAGATACGCAGTATTTT.

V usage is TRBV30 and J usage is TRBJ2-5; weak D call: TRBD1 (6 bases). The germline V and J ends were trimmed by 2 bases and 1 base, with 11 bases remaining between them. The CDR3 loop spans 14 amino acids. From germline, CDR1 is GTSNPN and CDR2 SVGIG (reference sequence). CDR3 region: CAWSSGQSQETQYF. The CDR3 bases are TGTGCCTGGAGTAGTGGACAGTCCCAAGAGACCCAGTACTTC.

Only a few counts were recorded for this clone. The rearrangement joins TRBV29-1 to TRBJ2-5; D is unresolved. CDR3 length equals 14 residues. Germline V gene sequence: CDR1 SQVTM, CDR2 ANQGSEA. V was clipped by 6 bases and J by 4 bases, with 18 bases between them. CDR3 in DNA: TGCAGCGTCGAGGCCCACCCTAGGACAGAGACCCAGTACTTC. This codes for CSVEAHPRTETQYF.

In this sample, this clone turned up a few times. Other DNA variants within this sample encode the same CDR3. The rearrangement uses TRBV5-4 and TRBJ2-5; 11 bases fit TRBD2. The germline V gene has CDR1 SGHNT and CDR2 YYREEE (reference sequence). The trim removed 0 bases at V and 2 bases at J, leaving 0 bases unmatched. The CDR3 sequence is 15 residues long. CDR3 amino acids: CASSLGLAGQETQYF. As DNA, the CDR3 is TGTGCCAGCAGCTTGGGACTAGCGGGGCAAGAGACCCAGTACTTC. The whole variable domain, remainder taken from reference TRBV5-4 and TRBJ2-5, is ETGVTQSPTHLIKTRGQQVTLRCSSQSGHNTVSWYQQALGQGPQFIFQYYREEENGRGNFPPRFSGLQFPNYSSELNVNALELDDSALYLCASSLGLAGQETQYFGPGTRLLVL.

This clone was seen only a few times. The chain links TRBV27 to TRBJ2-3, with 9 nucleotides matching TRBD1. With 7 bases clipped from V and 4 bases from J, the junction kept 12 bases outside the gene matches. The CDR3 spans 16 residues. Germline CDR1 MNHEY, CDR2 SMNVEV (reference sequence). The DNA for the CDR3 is TGTGCCAGCAAACTAAGGACAGGGGTCTTCGCAGATACGCAGTATTTT. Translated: CASKLRTGVFADTQYF.

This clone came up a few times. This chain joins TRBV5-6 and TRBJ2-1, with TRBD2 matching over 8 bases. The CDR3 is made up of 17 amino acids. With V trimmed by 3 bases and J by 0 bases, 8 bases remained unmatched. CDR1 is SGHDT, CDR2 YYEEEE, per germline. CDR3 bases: TGTGCCAGCAGCTCGAGTAGCGGGACCATCTCCTACAATGAGCAGTTCTTC. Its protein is CASSSSSGTISYNEQFF. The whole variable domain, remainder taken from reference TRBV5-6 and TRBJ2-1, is DAGVTQSPTHLIKTRGQQVTLRCSPKSGHDTVSWYQQALGQGPQFIFQYYEEEERQRGNFPDRFSGHQFPNYSSELNVNALLLGDSALYLCASSSSSGTISYNEQFFGPGTRLTVL.

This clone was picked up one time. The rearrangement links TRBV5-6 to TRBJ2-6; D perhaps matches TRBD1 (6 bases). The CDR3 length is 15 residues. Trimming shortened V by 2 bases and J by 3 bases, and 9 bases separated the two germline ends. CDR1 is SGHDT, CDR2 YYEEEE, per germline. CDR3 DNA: TGTGCCAGCAGCTTACAGGGTGGTGGGGCCAACGTCCTGACTTTC. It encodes CASSLQGGGANVLTF.

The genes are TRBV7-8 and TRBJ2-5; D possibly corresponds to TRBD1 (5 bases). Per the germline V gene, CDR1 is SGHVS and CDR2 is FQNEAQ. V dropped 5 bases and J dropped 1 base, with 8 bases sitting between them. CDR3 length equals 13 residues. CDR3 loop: CASSPRAQETQYF. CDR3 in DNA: TGTGCCAGCAGCCCCAGGGCCCAAGAGACCCAGTACTTC.

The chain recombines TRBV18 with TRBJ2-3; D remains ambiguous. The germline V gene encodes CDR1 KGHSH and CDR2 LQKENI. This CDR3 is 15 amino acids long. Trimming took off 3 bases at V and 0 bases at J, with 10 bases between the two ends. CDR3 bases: TGTGCCAGCTCACCCCTCGTACCTAGCACAGATACGCAGTATTTT. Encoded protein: CASSPLVPSTDTQYF.

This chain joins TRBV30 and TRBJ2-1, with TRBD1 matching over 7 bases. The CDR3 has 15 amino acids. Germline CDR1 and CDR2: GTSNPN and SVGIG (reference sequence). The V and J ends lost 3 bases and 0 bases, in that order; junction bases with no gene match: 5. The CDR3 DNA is TGTGCCTGGAGGGACAGGTCGAGCTCCTACAATGAGCAGTTCTTC. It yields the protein CAWRDRSSSYNEQFF. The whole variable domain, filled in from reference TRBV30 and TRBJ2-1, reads SQTIHQWPATLVQPVGSPLSLECTVEGTSNPNLYWYRQAAGRGLQLLFYSVGIGQISSEVPQNLSASRPQDRQFILSSKKLLLSDSGFYLCAWRDRSSSYNEQFFGPGTRLTVL.

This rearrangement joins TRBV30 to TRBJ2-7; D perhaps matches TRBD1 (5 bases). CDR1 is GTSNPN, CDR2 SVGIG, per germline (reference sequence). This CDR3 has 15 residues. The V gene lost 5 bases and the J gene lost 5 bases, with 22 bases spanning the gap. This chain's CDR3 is CAWAFLGETFDEQYF. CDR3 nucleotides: TGTGCCTGGGCCTTCTTAGGGGAAACCTTCGACGAGCAGTACTTC. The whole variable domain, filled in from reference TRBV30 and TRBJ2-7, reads SQTIHQWPATLVQPVGSPLSLECTVEGTSNPNLYWYRQAAGRGLQLLFYSVGIGQISSEVPQNLSASRPQDRQFILSSKKLLLSDSGFYLCAWAFLGETFDEQYFGPGTRLTVT.

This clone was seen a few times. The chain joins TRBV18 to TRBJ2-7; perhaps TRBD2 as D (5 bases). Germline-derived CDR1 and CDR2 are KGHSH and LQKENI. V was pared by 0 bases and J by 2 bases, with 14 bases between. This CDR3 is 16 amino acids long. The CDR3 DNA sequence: TGTGCCAGCTCACCACCAGGTAGCGAGAGGACCTACGAGCAGTACTTC. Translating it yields CASSPPGSERTYEQYF.

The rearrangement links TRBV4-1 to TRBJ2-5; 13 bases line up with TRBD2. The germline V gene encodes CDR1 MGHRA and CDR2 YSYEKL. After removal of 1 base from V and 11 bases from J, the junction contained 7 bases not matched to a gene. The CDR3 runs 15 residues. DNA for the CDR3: TGCGCCAGCAGCCAAGGACTAGCGGGAGGCGGAGGGCAGTACTTC. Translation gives CASSQGLAGGGGQYF.

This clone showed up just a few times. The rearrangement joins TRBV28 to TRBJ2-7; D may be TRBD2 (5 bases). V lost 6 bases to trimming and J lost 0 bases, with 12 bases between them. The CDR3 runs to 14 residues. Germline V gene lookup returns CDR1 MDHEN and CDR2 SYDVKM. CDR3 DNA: TGTGCCAGCAGCCCCCCGGGGAGCTCCTACGAGCAGTACTTC. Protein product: CASSPPGSSYEQYF.